This TCR beta chain was sequenced during a study of OX40 agonist ivuxolimab in advanced cancers. Study-level background: Ivuxolimab was a fully human IgG2 agonistic monoclonal antibody targeting the costimulatory receptor OX40 (CD134). Intravenous ivuxolimab was administered to patients every 2 weeks at six dose levels: 0.01, 0.1, 0.3, 1.5, 3 and 10 mg/kg. Among the 52 dose-escalation patients, approximately 20 had hepatocellular carcinoma, roughly 15 melanoma, 9 renal cell carcinoma and 9 head and neck cancer. The dose-escalation cohort was about 86% male with a mean age of roughly 62 years, ranging from roughly 23 to 80. Prior anti-PD-1, anti-PD-L1 or anti-CTLA-4 therapy was permitted, and roughly two fifths of dose-escalation patients had received checkpoint inhibitors. Partial responses were achieved by three dose-escalation patients, of whom one had hepatocellular carcinoma and two had cutaneous melanoma. Peripheral TCRbeta sequencing was intended to test whether TCR sequence diversity was altered and clonal T-cell expansion was caused by ivuxolimab. The paper describes the monotherapy dose-escalation part (N = 52 patients) of the phase I trial of ivuxolimab. The paper's findings and limits, for the study overall: After ivuxolimab, CD8+ T cells had more expanded clones than CD4+ T cells on average. At doses of 0.1 to 3.0 mg/kg, clonal expansion of both CD4+ and CD8+ T cells in blood was seen between baseline and week 6. Partial responders in the 0.1-3.0 mg/kg groups had among the lowest normalized peripheral clonal expansion, especially among CD8+ T cells. The antigen specificity of the clonally expanded peripheral T cells was not determined. Low levels of normalized T-cell clonal expansion were also shown by some nonresponding patients.

The trial excluded patients who had a history of autoimmune disease or who were on systemic immunosuppression. Peripheral blood for TCR sequencing was collected from all dose cohorts at baseline, on cycle 4 day 1, and on cycle 7 day 1. The samples were taken from a phase I, first-in-human, multicenter, open-label dose-escalation trial of ivuxolimab. Adults with locally advanced or metastatic head and neck squamous cell, hepatocellular, melanoma or renal cell carcinoma were enrolled in the trial. Before TCR sequencing, CD4+ T cells and CD8+ T cells were sorted from peripheral blood as separate populations. For sequencing of the TCRbeta CDR3 region, genomic DNA was extracted from the sorted cells. The immunoSEQ Assay was used to sequence the TCRbeta CDR3 regions. Drawn from immuneACCESS, this table holds only the in-frame rearrangements with V and J called that TCRdb kept. Clones are partly lost; checked studies trace under half to an unresolved V gene and leave the rest unexplained. The sample records approximately 99,000 clones, 91% of which are singletons. The ten largest clones take up under 0.85% of the sample.

CDR1 and CDR2, looked up from the germline V gene (reference sequence), are LNHNV and YYDKDF. The CDR3 sequence holds 16 residues, the cysteine and phenylalanine included. Kept here is only the CDR3 DNA, which spans 48 bases and is read in frame from base 1. The germline V and J ends show losses of 5 bases and 0 bases respectively, and no gene match explains 7 bases of the junction. As regards this clone: Its antigen remains unidentified. No base quality values were provided; no much bigger clone lies one nucleotide off.

Sequenced here: CD4+ or CD8+ T cells sorted from blood, sampled in a trial of the OX40 agonist ivuxolimab. The sequence links TRBV15 to TRBJ2-7; 10 central bases correspond to TRBD1. The receptor's source is an adult with an advanced solid tumor such as melanoma, head and neck, liver or kidney cancer. The sequenced DNA is TGTGCCACCAGCGGAACCGGGACAGGGGTCTCCTACGAGCAGTACTTC. Protein translation: CATSGTGTGVSYEQYF.